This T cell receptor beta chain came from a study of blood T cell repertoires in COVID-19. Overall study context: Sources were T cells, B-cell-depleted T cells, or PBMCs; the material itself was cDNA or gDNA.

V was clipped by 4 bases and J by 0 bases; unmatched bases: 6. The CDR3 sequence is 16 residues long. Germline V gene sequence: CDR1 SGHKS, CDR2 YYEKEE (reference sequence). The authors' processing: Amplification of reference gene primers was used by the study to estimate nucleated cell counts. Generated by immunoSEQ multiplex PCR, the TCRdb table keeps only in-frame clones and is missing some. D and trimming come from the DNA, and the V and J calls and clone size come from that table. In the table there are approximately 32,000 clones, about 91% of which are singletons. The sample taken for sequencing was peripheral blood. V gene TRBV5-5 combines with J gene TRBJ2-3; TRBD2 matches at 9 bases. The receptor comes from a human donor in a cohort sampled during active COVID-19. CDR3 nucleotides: TGTGCCAGCAGCAAAGGGACTAGCTTTAGCACAGATACGCAGTATTTT. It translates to CASSKGTSFSTDTQYF.